This record concerns one TCR beta chain sequence. Its antigen is as yet unknown. The record originates from a study of T cells after yellow fever vaccination. Study findings and constraints: From the bulk population, abundant clonotypes could contaminate and appear within FACS-sorted repertoires.

CDR1 is SGHDT, CDR2 YYEEEE, per germline. The CDR3 is made up of 15 amino acids. The ends were cut back, 4 bases at V and 2 bases at J, with 10 bases in the middle. Each CDR3 protein gets one entry after TCRdb re-called the 5' RACE reads with MiXCR. Of just under 600,000 distinct CDR3 sequences in the sample, 13% were seen once. The receptor was isolated from a young man who received the YFV17D yellow fever vaccine. The chain uses TRBV5-6 and TRBJ2-6; tentatively, D is TRBD1 (6 bases). The material sequenced was PBMCs, taken on the day of the yellow fever booster vaccination. In DNA form, the CDR3 reads TGTGCCAGCAGCAAAAAGGGGGCTGGGGCCAACGTCCTGACTTTC. It codes for CASSKKGAGANVLTF.